These 12 T cell receptor beta chains came from one sample sequenced in a study of blood T cell repertoires in COVID-19. Profiled with immunoSEQ multiplex PCR; TCRdb holds only in-frame clones, not every one. Among 390,000 or so clones listed, 70% to 90% were seen once. Sequencing input: peripheral blood. The receptor source for this set is a woman in her thirties with COVID-19, enrolled during active disease.

V usage is TRBV2 and J usage is TRBJ1-2; 11 bases match TRBD1. The CDR3 contains 17 residues. Trimming at V came to 8 bases and at J to 8 bases, leaving 19 bases not matched to a gene. Germline values: CDR1 SNHLY, CDR2 FYNNEI. Written as DNA, the CDR3 is TGTGCCAGCCACTGGCAAATCTGGGGACAGGGGGATGGAGGCTACACCTTC. Residues: CASHWQIWGQGDGGYTF.

This clone was found a few times. The chain couples TRBV7-9 to TRBJ2-7; TRBD1 matches at 7 bases. Per the germline V gene, CDR1 is SEHNR and CDR2 is FQNEAQ (reference sequence). After removal of 1 base from V and 4 bases from J, the junction contained 7 bases not matched to a gene. The length of the CDR3 is 15 residues. The CDR3 here is CASSLVLDRSYEQYF. The CDR3 bases are TGTGCCAGCAGCTTAGTTCTGGACAGGTCTTACGAGCAGTACTTC.

This chain links TRBV24-1 with TRBJ2-2, with 11 bases fitting TRBD1. This CDR3 has 16 residues. Losses at the gene ends were 4 bases for V and 6 bases for J; bases not matched to a gene: 6. CDR1 and CDR2 from the germline V gene are KGHDR and SFDVKD. CDR3 loop: CATSDRGQGAAGELFF. Written as DNA, the CDR3 is TGTGCCACCAGTGACCGTGGACAGGGGGCCGCCGGGGAGCTGTTTTTT.

CDR3 coding DNA: TGTGCCAGCAGTTACTCGTCGGGATTCGGAGATACGCAGTATTTT. Protein sequence: CASSYSSGFGDTQYF. The V and J genes are TRBV6-5 and TRBJ2-3, with D perhaps matching TRBD2 (5 bases). This CDR3 comprises 15 residues. The germline CDR1 and CDR2 sequences are MNHEY and SVGAGI. With 0 bases removed from V and 5 bases from J, the gap between germline ends came to 12 bases.

The V gene is TRBV28, the J gene TRBJ2-7; D perhaps matches TRBD1 (6 bases). The length of the CDR3 is 14 residues. From germline, CDR1 is MDHEN and CDR2 SYDVKM. Between the trimmed V and J ends, which lost 3 bases and 3 bases, there was a span of 12 bases. The CDR3 nucleotides read TGTGCCAGCAGTTTCCCCGGACAGAACTACGAGCAGTACTTC. It specifies CASSFPGQNYEQYF.

This CDR3 reads CASSQDVLAFRNEQFF. The DNA for the CDR3 is TGCGCCAGCAGCCAAGATGTCCTAGCATTTAGGAATGAGCAGTTCTTC. This chain uses TRBV4-3 with TRBJ2-1, with D possibly TRBD2 on 5 matching bases. The CDR3 spans 16 residues. Germline-derived CDR1 and CDR2 are LGHNA and YSLEER. Trimming shortened V by 0 bases and J by 7 bases, and 16 bases separated the two germline ends.

There are a few counts of this clone. V usage is TRBV18 and J usage is TRBJ2-7; D perhaps matches TRBD2 (6 bases). This CDR3 has 14 residues. The V and J ends lost 2 bases and 4 bases respectively, with 12 bases between them. Per germline, CDR1 KGHSH and CDR2 LQKENI. CDR3 nucleotides: TGTGCCAGCTCACCAAGTGGGCGGGAATACGAGCAGTACGTC. Translation: CASSPSGREYEQYV.

This chain links TRBV7-9 with TRBJ2-1, with TRBD2 matching 14 bases. CDR1 and CDR2 (germline): SEHNR, FQNEAQ (reference sequence). There are 14 residues in the CDR3. The CDR3 DNA is TGTGTTACCGGGACTAGCGGGGGTGGGAATGAGCAGTTCTTC. Its protein product is CVTGTSGGGNEQFF.

The rearrangement joins TRBV11-2 to TRBJ2-3; the match to TRBD2 covers 10 bases. V shed 5 bases and J 6 bases; nucleotides not matched to a gene: 17. CDR1 and CDR2 from the germline V gene are SGHAT and FQNNGV. CDR3 length: 18 residues. This CDR3 is CASSPTLRAGGQRDTQYF. As DNA, the CDR3 is TGTGCCAGCAGCCCAACCCTGAGAGCGGGGGGGCAGCGGGATACGCAGTATTTT.

The chain has TRBV11-3 and TRBJ1-1; no definite D call. In germline, CDR1 is SGHNT, CDR2 YENEEA. This CDR3 region has 14 residues. Trimming cost V 3 bases and J 1 base, with 9 bases left between them. The DNA of the CDR3 is TGTGCCAGCAGCTTGAGGGCCCGGAACACTGAAGCTTTCTTT. Its translation: CASSLRARNTEAFF.

CDR3 in DNA: TGCAGCGTTGAAGACAGTTCCTATGGCTACACCTTC. The encoded protein is CSVEDSSYGYTF. This chain links TRBV29-1 with TRBJ1-2; D remains ambiguous. Germline CDR1 reads SQVTM; CDR2 reads ANQGSEA. The CDR3 is made up of 12 amino acids. V was clipped by 0 bases and J by 4 bases, with 6 bases between them.

V and J are TRBV6-4 and TRBJ1-2; no firm D call. Germline loops: CDR1 MRHNA, CDR2 SNTAGT. This CDR3 has 12 residues. Trimming stripped 2 bases from V and 8 bases from J, with 9 bases between. The CDR3 DNA sequence: TGTGCCAGCAGTGACGGTGCAGGCGGCTACACCTTC. This translates into CASSDGAGGYTF.